One T cell receptor (beta chain) is described in this entry. The target of this receptor is not known. There are no base qualities to consult, and no much larger clone falls within one base. This sample was included in a study of regulatory T cells in long-lasting Graves disease (dated by TCRdb to 2020 to 2023). With regard to the full study: Persistent Graves' disease was defined as antithyroid drug treatment for over 5 years with persistently positive TSH receptor autoantibodies. Peripheral blood TCR sequencing and RNA sequencing compared persistent Graves' disease patients with newly diagnosed Graves' disease patients. The study was conducted in China and was registered as a clinical trial. A total of some 35 samples underwent TCR sequencing, from about 13 patients with persistent Graves' disease and roughly 20 patients with newly diagnosed Graves' disease. On average, persistent Graves' disease patients in the clinical cohort had been on antithyroid drugs for around ten years. Here is what the overall study found, with its caveats: Lower TCR Shannon entropy and fewer highly expanded clones were observed in persistent Graves' disease patients than in newly diagnosed patients, which suggested clonal expansion. Patients with persistent disease shared more public clonotypes (around 2,500) than newly diagnosed patients did (about 970). Sequencing and analysis were restricted to the TCR beta chain. Peripheral blood alone was examined, since thyroid tissue, which constituted the primary lesion, could not be accessed. The small sample size was acknowledged by the authors as a limitation that may reduce accuracy. Persistent disease showed preferential use of TRBV28, TRBJ1-2 and TRBJ2-5, whereas newly diagnosed disease favored TRBV20-1 and TRBJ2-1.

The sample's time point label, in plain terms: persistent/refractory GD, antithyroid drugs over 5 years with positive TRAb. RNA was extracted from PBMCs in TRIzol for both TCR sequencing and RNA sequencing. The diagnosis of Graves' disease was made according to American Thyroid Association guidelines. Patients for the study were recruited at an endocrinology department in Xi'an, China. From each patient, around 8.3 milliliters of peripheral blood was collected into an EDTA anticoagulant tube. Ficoll Paque Plus density gradient separation was used to isolate PBMCs, and no further T cell sorting was performed. An Agilent 2100 Bioanalyzer and agarose gel were used to check RNA quality, while a NanoDrop 2000 measured RNA concentration. The receptor library was made with multiplex PCR. Sequencing relied on an Illumina HiSeq 4000. iRepertoire HTBI primers and Arm-PCR amplification of CDR3 regions were used to construct TCR beta libraries. PCR products were gel purified before sequencing. The authors' analysis ran thus. Gene usage analysis of CDR3 amino acid clonotypes used the approximately 62 TRBV and about 13 TRBJ segments found across samples. COPE and FqMerger were used to merge the filtered high-quality paired reads into contigs. BLAST was used to align contigs to IMGT TRBV, TRBD and TRBJ reference genes, with CDR3 defined following IMGT. Highly expanded clones were defined as clonotypes with a frequency above 0.1%. Shannon entropy served as the measure of repertoire diversity, while the Gini coefficient captured V-J evenness. A clonotype was considered public if more than one individual shared it. TCRdb itself trimmed the public reads at Q25 with fastp, ran MiXCR and retained productive beta chains. One record per CDR3 amino acid sequence lists the most common genes and DNA. V and J calls and clone size were set by TCRdb, not the authors. This sample gives 350,000 to 450,000 distinct CDR3 sequences in total; under 25% of them show up just once. The ten largest clones represent more than 20% of the sample.

Taken from the germline V gene (reference sequence), the CDR1 and CDR2 loops are LNHDA and SQIVND. Unmatched junction bases come to 12, with V trimmed by 6 bases and J by 5 bases. From the cysteine up to the phenylalanine, the CDR3 has a length of 15 residues. Solely the CDR3 DNA is kept, with 45 bases framed from the first base. Sequences were derived from peripheral blood mononuclear cells (PBMCs), sampled when the disease was refractory, from a patient treated with antithyroid drugs. The TCR originated in a female donor with Graves disease. The rearrangement combines TRBV19 with TRBJ2-7, and TRBD1 aligns with 8 junction nucleotides. For the CDR3, the sequence is CASRTTGTGINEQYF. The DNA is as follows: TGTGCCAGTAGGACGACCGGGACAGGCATTAACGAGCAGTACTTC. The variable domain in full, with residues beyond the CDR3 obtained from the reference TRBV19 and TRBJ2-7 genes, is DGGITQSPKYLFRKEGQNVTLSCEQNLNHDAMYWYRQDPGQGLRLIYYSQIVNDFQKGDIAEGYSVSREKKESFPLTVTSAQKNPTAFYLCASRTTGTGINEQYFGPGTRLTVT.